This TCR beta chain was profiled in a study of pediatric ulcerative colitis. This clone was observed once. Its matching antigen is unknown. V shed 2 bases, J shed 8 bases, and the junction held 7 bases outside the gene matches. This CDR3 has 15 residues. The germline gives CDR1 SQVTM, CDR2 ANQGSEA. TCRdb's table, derived via immunoSEQ multiplex PCR, lists solely in-frame clones and lacks some. The repertoire holds approximately 60,000 clones, with 80% to 90% as singletons. Study findings and constraints: Blood-rectal clonal overlap within each person was significantly higher in ulcerative colitis patients than controls.

The chain carries TRBV29-1 and TRBJ2-1; 12 nucleotides line up with TRBD2. Sequencing was done on a sample of blood. The source is a boy aged 5-17 years with severe ulcerative colitis. Here the CDR3 reads CSVELAGGAWDEQFF. The CDR3 nucleotides are TGCAGCGTTGAACTAGCGGGAGGGGCGTGGGATGAGCAGTTCTTC.